The TCR beta chain under discussion was sequenced for a study of T-cell reconstitution after alpha-beta-depleted transplantation in children. TCRbeta library preparation incorporated unique molecular identifiers. TCRdb reanalysed the PCR reads using MiXCR and keeps one entry per CDR3 protein. The table has roughly 610,000 distinct CDR3 sequences, approximately 10% seen once. The germline V gene encodes CDR1 DFQATT and CDR2 SNEGSKA (reference sequence). V gave up 6 bases and J gave up 2 bases, with 15 bases separating them. The CDR3 length is 14 residues. This clonotype was found a few times. This sequence joins TRBV20-1 and TRBJ2-3; maybe TRBD1 (5 bases). This material consisted of PBMCs from the stem cell graft donor, taken from the stem cell graft. The origin of this receptor is a human donor who donated a stem cell graft to a child with acute myeloid leukemia. The DNA for the CDR3 is TGCAGTGCACCGCACAGGTCCTCCACAGATACGCAGTATTTT. Its translation: CSAPHRSSTDTQYF.